This paragraph covers one T cell receptor (beta chain) sequence. Its target is not known. Expressed TCRB transcripts got sequenced, as all isolated RNA was reverse transcribed. The method was immunoSEQ multiplex PCR; TCRdb's version includes in-frame clones alone and lacks a portion of them. The sample holds fewer than 7,500 clones, roughly 70% seen once. This record belongs to a study of beta chain features in type 1 diabetes. Study findings and constraints: Patients with type 1 diabetes showed fewer VDJ junction insertions and more deletions. The naive, central memory and Treg TCRB repertoires looked more alike in patients than they did in healthy donors. Any role of HLA type in TCRB rearrangement remained unresolved here.

The CDR3 is made up of 17 amino acids. V gave up 1 base and J gave up 0 bases, with 13 bases separating them. Germline loops: CDR1 SGHRS, CDR2 YFSETQ. The sequenced sample consisted of Tregs from blood. The chain has TRBV5-1 and TRBJ2-2, with D possibly matching TRBD1 (6 bases). The TCR comes from a man younger than 30 in good health. CDR3 sequence reads: CASSLTGHSTNTGELFF. In DNA, the CDR3 is TGCGCCAGCAGCTTGACGGGACACTCCACGAACACCGGGGAGCTGTTTTTT.